Listed below are T cell receptor beta chains from one sample, sequenced in a study of human T cells and chemical hapten exposure. TCRdb re-derived calls from the RACE reads in MiXCR, one entry per CDR3 protein. This sample has 35,000 to 50,000 distinct CDR3 sequences, with over 9.5% found just once. The sample in question was whole blood, obtained in connection with sensitization to the hapten diphenylcyclopropenone (DPC). The receptors originated from a man aged 25-40 years with alopecia areata. Some clones in this sample may be carry-over from other donors' samples. Each CDR3 is given with its conserved first and last residue. The D gene is left open where the match is weak. Expanded clones get a size class; other rows say once, few or many, or leave the size out.

J: TRBJ1-3
size: NA
V: TRBV28
D: NA
DNA: TGTGCCAGCAGTTTGGACCCCCGGTTCTCTGGAAACACCATATATTTT
CDR3: CASSLDPRFSGNTIYF

J: TRBJ2-1
size: NA
V: TRBV6-2/TRBV6-3
D: TRBD2
DNA: TGTGCCAGCAGCCAATTTGCCGGGACTAGCGGGTATAGCTCCTACAATGAGCAGTTCTTC
CDR3: CASSQFAGTSGYSSYNEQFF

J: TRBJ1-1
size: many
V: TRBV29-1
D: NA
DNA: TGCAGCGTTGGTGGCCCCCTCAACACTGAAGCTTTCTTT
CDR3: CSVGGPLNTEAFF

J: TRBJ2-5
size: few
V: TRBV6-6
D: NA
DNA: TGTGCCAGCAGCTACAAACAGCAAGGCCAAGAGACCCAGTACTTC
CDR3: CASSYKQQGQETQYF

J: TRBJ1-6
size: many
V: TRBV10-3
D: NA
DNA: TGTGCCATCAGTGAACATAAGAACTATAATTCACCCCTCCACTTT
CDR3: CAISEHKNYNSPLHF

J: TRBJ2-7
size: many
V: TRBV28
D: TRBD1
DNA: TGTGCCAGCAGTTTAGGACAGGGGGCGCCCCACGAGCAGTACTTC
CDR3: CASSLGQGAPHEQYF

J: TRBJ1-5
size: few
V: TRBV29-1
D: NA
DNA: TGCAGTGTAGGACAGTCCAATCAGCCCCAGCATTTT
CDR3: CSVGQSNQPQHF

J: TRBJ2-3
size: few
V: TRBV5-4
D: TRBD2
DNA: TGTGCCAGCAGCTTGGGACTAGCGGGGGTGGGCACAGATACGCAGTATTTT
CDR3: CASSLGLAGVGTDTQYF

J: TRBJ1-6
size: many
V: TRBV24-1
D: TRBD1
DNA: TGTGCCACCAGGGTACGGGACAGTAATTCACCCCTCCACTTT
CDR3: CATRVRDSNSPLHF

J: TRBJ1-2
size: NA
V: TRBV20-1
D: NA
DNA: TGCAGTGCTCGTTCCGACAGTAACTATGGCTACACCTTC
CDR3: CSARSDSNYGYTF

J: TRBJ1-6
size: many
V: TRBV7-9
D: NA
DNA: TGTGCCAGCAGCTTAGAACGGACTTCACCCCTCCACTTT
CDR3: CASSLERTSPLHF

J: TRBJ2-3
size: few
V: TRBV9
D: NA
DNA: TGTGCCAGCAGCGAAGGAGGGGGAAGCACAGATACGCAGTATTTT
CDR3: CASSEGGGSTDTQYF

J: TRBJ1-1
size: NA
V: TRBV10-2
D: NA
DNA: TGCGCCAGCAAGTACGGGAACACTGAAGCTTTCTTT
CDR3: CASKYGNTEAFF

J: TRBJ2-3
size: NA
V: TRBV4-2
D: TRBD2
DNA: TGTGCCAGCAGCCAAGATGTACGAGCGGGGGGGCCCAGCGGTCCCACAGATACGCAGTATTTT
CDR3: CASSQDVRAGGPSGPTDTQYF

J: TRBJ1-1
size: few
V: TRBV20-1
D: NA
DNA: TGCAGTGCTGCCCCCCAGGTACAGATAAACACTGAAGCTTTCTTT
CDR3: CSAAPQVQINTEAFF

J: TRBJ1-2
size: few
V: TRBV5-4
D: NA
DNA: TGTGCCAGCAGCTTGTGGGGGGCGAATGGCTACACCTTC
CDR3: CASSLWGANGYTF

J: TRBJ1-2
size: NA
V: TRBV6-5
D: NA
DNA: TGTGCCAGCAGTTCCACAGGATCCTATGGCTACACCTTC
CDR3: CASSSTGSYGYTF

J: TRBJ2-2
size: many
V: TRBV7-3
D: NA
DNA: TGTGCCAGCAGCAATTTAGGGGCGGACACCGGGGAGCTGTTTTTT
CDR3: CASSNLGADTGELFF

J: TRBJ2-3
size: many
V: TRBV10-3
D: NA
DNA: TGTGCCATCAGTGACATTGGAAGCACAGATACGCAGTATTTT
CDR3: CAISDIGSTDTQYF

J: TRBJ2-1
size: many
V: TRBV7-9
D: NA
DNA: TGTGCCAGCAGCGCGGGATTCCCCTACAATGAGCAGTTCTTC
CDR3: CASSAGFPYNEQFF

J: TRBJ2-6
size: NA
V: TRBV7-6
D: NA
DNA: TGTGCCAGCAGCTTAGAGGCACAGGGCACTGGGGCCAACGTCCTGACTTTC
CDR3: CASSLEAQGTGANVLTF

J: TRBJ2-2
size: NA
V: TRBV11-1
D: TRBD1
DNA: TGTGCCAGCAGCGTCGGGACAGGCATCGCGAACACCGGGGAGCTGTTTTTT
CDR3: CASSVGTGIANTGELFF

J: TRBJ1-2
size: few
V: TRBV11-2
D: NA
DNA: TGTGCCAGCAGCTTAGGGGCCCGCCCAAACTATGGCTACACCTTC
CDR3: CASSLGARPNYGYTF

J: TRBJ1-1
size: NA
V: TRBV3-1
D: TRBD1
DNA: TGTGCCAGCAGCCATGCCGGACAGGGGAACACTGAAGCTTTCTTT
CDR3: CASSHAGQGNTEAFF

J: TRBJ1-6
size: few
V: TRBV7-6
D: NA
DNA: TGTGCCAGCAGCTTAGTCAGGGATTCACCCCTCCACTTT
CDR3: CASSLVRDSPLHF

J: TRBJ2-2
size: NA
V: TRBV15
D: NA
DNA: TGTGCCACCAGCTTGGTTCCCACCGGGGAGCTGTTTTTT
CDR3: CATSLVPTGELFF

J: TRBJ2-1
size: few
V: TRBV27
D: NA
DNA: TGTGCCAGCAACCGACCGGGACGCCCTTCGCTCTTC
CDR3: CASNRPGRPSLF

J: TRBJ2-5
size: many
V: TRBV7-9
D: TRBD2
DNA: TGTGCCAGCAGCTCGGTTCGAGCGGGAGTAATAGTCGGGGAGACCCAGTACTTC
CDR3: CASSSVRAGVIVGETQYF

J: TRBJ2-3
size: NA
V: TRBV5-1
D: NA
DNA: TGCGCCAGCAGCTTGATGACTAGCACAGATACGCAGTATTTT
CDR3: CASSLMTSTDTQYF

J: TRBJ2-1
size: few
V: TRBV3-1
D: TRBD2
DNA: TGTGCCAGCACCCGACGGACTAGCGGGTACAATGAGCAGTTCTTC
CDR3: CASTRRTSGYNEQFF

J: TRBJ2-1
size: NA
V: TRBV6-6
D: NA
DNA: TGTGCCAGCAGTTATGGGGGCGTCTATGAGCAGTTCTTC
CDR3: CASSYGGVYEQFF

J: TRBJ2-7
size: NA
V: TRBV11-3
D: NA
DNA: TGTGCCAGCAAGGCGGACAGTTCCTACGAGCAGTACTTC
CDR3: CASKADSSYEQYF

J: TRBJ1-5
size: many
V: TRBV18
D: NA
DNA: TGTGCCAGCTCACCGGACATCAGCAATCAGCCCCAGCATTTT
CDR3: CASSPDISNQPQHF

J: TRBJ1-4
size: many
V: TRBV18
D: NA
DNA: TGTGCCAGCTCACCATCGAGTTATGAAAAACTGTTTTTT
CDR3: CASSPSSYEKLFF

J: TRBJ1-4
size: few
V: TRBV20-1
D: NA
DNA: TGCAGTGCGTTGAGTGAGAGGGCCTGGCATGAAAAACTGTTTTTT
CDR3: CSALSERAWHEKLFF

J: TRBJ2-2
size: many
V: TRBV10-3
D: NA
DNA: TGTGCCATTCGATACTCGAACACCGGGGAGCTGTTTTTT
CDR3: CAIRYSNTGELFF

J: TRBJ2-7
size: many
V: TRBV6-5
D: TRBD1
DNA: TGTGCCAGCAGTTACACGACAGGGAGTAACGAGCAGTACTTC
CDR3: CASSYTTGSNEQYF

J: TRBJ2-3
size: few
V: TRBV29-1
D: NA
DNA: TGCAGCGAGGGGCAAGATACGCAGTATTTT
CDR3: CSEGQDTQYF

J: TRBJ1-1
size: few
V: TRBV6-1
D: NA
DNA: TGTGCCAGCAGGGAGAGCTTCATGAACACTGAAGCTTTCTTT
CDR3: CASRESFMNTEAFF

J: TRBJ2-1
size: few
V: TRBV19
D: NA
DNA: TGTGCCAGTACCGTGGGGGACCCAGATTACAATGAGCAGTTCTTC
CDR3: CASTVGDPDYNEQFF

J: TRBJ2-2
size: NA
V: TRBV12-3/TRBV12-4
D: NA
DNA: TGTGCCAGCACCGACGACAGAAGCACCGGGGAGCTGTTTTTT
CDR3: CASTDDRSTGELFF

J: TRBJ1-6
size: many
V: TRBV7-9
D: TRBD1
DNA: TGTGCCAGCAGCTTCGGACAGGGTATCGATTCACCCCTCCACTTT
CDR3: CASSFGQGIDSPLHF

J: TRBJ1-1
size: few
V: TRBV27
D: TRBD1
DNA: TGTGCCAGCAGTTTATCCGGACTACAGGGGGCTTGGACTGAAGCTTTCTTT
CDR3: CASSLSGLQGAWTEAFF

J: TRBJ1-6
size: medium-sized
V: TRBV10-1
D: TRBD1
DNA: TGCGCCAGCAGTACCGGGACAGCTCAGCCCCTCCACTTT
CDR3: CASSTGTAQPLHF

J: TRBJ1-1
size: many
V: TRBV7-2
D: NA
DNA: TGTGCCAGCAGCTTTGAGCCACGCGGGGGGACTGAAGCTTTCTTT
CDR3: CASSFEPRGGTEAFF

J: TRBJ1-1
size: many
V: TRBV5-5
D: TRBD1
DNA: TGTGCCAGCAGCTTGTGGACAGGGAACACTGAAGCTTTCTTT
CDR3: CASSLWTGNTEAFF

J: TRBJ2-1
size: many
V: TRBV6-2/TRBV6-3
D: TRBD1
DNA: TGTGCCAGCAGTAGACAGGGGGCCAATGAGCAGTTCTTC
CDR3: CASSRQGANEQFF